This is a list of T cell receptor beta chains from one sample in a study of regulatory T cells in long-lasting Graves disease. From the multiplex PCR reads, TCRdb called clonotypes with MiXCR, one entry per CDR3 protein. The repertoire consists of 350,000 to 500,000 distinct CDR3 sequences, with 12% to 15% occurring once and the leading ten covering over 15%. These same records also appear under a second study, on T cells in Graves' hyperthyroidism and ophthalmopathy.

The sequencing used peripheral blood mononuclear cells (PBMCs), collected at new diagnosis, from a patient treated with antithyroid drugs. These receptors all stem from a woman aged 45-65 years with Graves disease. Both conserved end residues are part of each CDR3. The order of the fields is clone size, V gene, D gene, J gene, CDR3 DNA, CDR3 protein. The D gene is left open where the match is weak. The size of a clone is reported for some rows only, either as once, few or many, or as a class for expanded clones.

many,TRBV28,.,TRBJ1-1,TGTGCCAGCAGTCCTCAGCCGGGGAGGACTGAAGCTTTCTTT,CASSPQPGRTEAFF
many,TRBV2,.,TRBJ2-5,TGTGCCAGCACTTTCTCGTACCAAGAGACCCAGTACTTC,CASTFSYQETQYF
many,TRBV2,TRBD2,TRBJ2-1,TGTGCCAGCAGCGACCGGGACTACGGTACCAATGAGCAGTTCTTC,CASSDRDYGTNEQFF
many,TRBV20-1,.,TRBJ2-7,TGCAGTGCCGTCGACAGAGGGTACGAGCAGTACTTC,CSAVDRGYEQYF
few,TRBV5-1,.,TRBJ2-7,TGCGCCAGCAGTCTTCCGGGAGTGAACTACGAGCAGTACTTC,CASSLPGVNYEQYF
many,TRBV12-3/TRBV12-4,.,TRBJ1-3,TGTGCCAGCAGCCCCTCGGGGAACGGAAACACCATATATTTT,CASSPSGNGNTIYF
.,TRBV2,.,TRBJ1-5,TGTGCCAGCGGCGGGGGAAATCAGCCCCAGCATTTT,CASGGGNQPQHF
.,TRBV6-2/TRBV6-3,.,TRBJ2-7,TGTGCCAGCAGTTACTCGATATACGGGAACTCCTACGAGCAGTACTTC,CASSYSIYGNSYEQYF
many,TRBV29-1,.,TRBJ2-3,TGCAGCGTTGGATCAACGGGAAACACAGATACGCAGTATTTT,CSVGSTGNTDTQYF
.,TRBV7-8,.,TRBJ1-2,TGTGCCAGCAGCTTAGCTTTAGCAGACACTAACTATGGCTACACCTTC,CASSLALADTNYGYTF
many,TRBV5-6,.,TRBJ2-1,TGTGCCAGCAGCCCAGGACAGACATACAATGAGCAGTTCTTC,CASSPGQTYNEQFF
once,TRBV7-2,.,TRBJ1-2,TGTGCCAGCAGCTTCGCCCCCGTCGAAGGCTACACCTTC,CASSFAPVEGYTF
.,TRBV19,.,TRBJ1-5,TGTGCCAGTAGTATTGTACCGGGCAATCAGCCCCAGCATTTT,CASSIVPGNQPQHF
.,TRBV4-1,.,TRBJ1-5,TGCGCCAGCAGCCAAGTTATTGACGCGGGTTCCCGCAATCAGCCCCAGCATTTT,CASSQVIDAGSRNQPQHF
.,TRBV7-9,.,TRBJ1-1,TGTGCCAGCAGCTTAGCGCGCATCATGAACACTGAAGCTTTCTTT,CASSLARIMNTEAFF
many,TRBV6-1,TRBD1,TRBJ2-7,TGTGCCAGCAGACGAGACAGGGTGACCTTCTACGAGCAGTACTTC,CASRRDRVTFYEQYF
few,TRBV4-1,TRBD1,TRBJ1-6,TGCGCCAGCAGCGAACAGGGGATTAATTCACCCCTCCACTTT,CASSEQGINSPLHF
many,TRBV7-2,.,TRBJ2-7,TGTGCCAGCAGCCCCGAAACAGGGATACCTTCGTACGAGCAGTACTTC,CASSPETGIPSYEQYF
.,TRBV6-1,.,TRBJ2-3,TGTGCCGCCACAAAAGCGGACTTCACAGATACGCAGTATTTT,CAATKADFTDTQYF
few,TRBV12-3/TRBV12-4,TRBD1,TRBJ2-4,TGTGCCAGCGGTTTGACAGGGGCCATTCAGTACTTC,CASGLTGAIQYF
many,TRBV28,TRBD2,TRBJ2-1,TGTGCCAGCAGCCGACTAGCGGAGTACAATGAGCAGTTCTTC,CASSRLAEYNEQFF
many,TRBV12-3/TRBV12-4,.,TRBJ1-1,TGTGCCAGCAGTTCTCTAGGGGCGACTTTCTTT,CASSSLGATFF
many,TRBV6-1,TRBD2,TRBJ2-7,TGTGCCAGCAGGGAAAGACTAGCGGGAACCTACGAGCAGTACTTC,CASRERLAGTYEQYF
many,TRBV28,TRBD1,TRBJ1-1,TGTGCCAGCAGTTCCTCAGGGGGCATGAACACTGAAGCTTTCTTT,CASSSSGGMNTEAFF
few,TRBV4-1,TRBD1,TRBJ1-5,TGCGCCAGCAGCCAAGATCTGGGACAGCCGCGCAATCAGCCCCAGCATTTT,CASSQDLGQPRNQPQHF
few,TRBV12-3/TRBV12-4,.,TRBJ2-5,TGTGCCAGCAGCGCGGGCCCTACGGGGGAGACCCAGTACTTC,CASSAGPTGETQYF
.,TRBV27,.,TRBJ1-4,TGTGCCAGCAGTCCCGCCATGGGTGAAAAACTGTTTTTT,CASSPAMGEKLFF